This TCR beta chain was captured in a study of blood T cell repertoires in COVID-19. Study information: Samples of COVID-19 (acute and convalescent) were obtained from the United States, Italy and Spain. Sources were T cells, B-cell-depleted T cells, or PBMCs; the material itself was cDNA or gDNA.

Produced via immunoSEQ multiplex PCR; TCRdb's table is partial and in-frame only. The sample has hundreds of thousands of clones, roughly 80% seen once; the top ten hold about 8%. The sample consisted of peripheral blood. The clonotype originates from a woman of 80 years or more with acute or convalescent COVID-19.

CDR3 nucleotide sequence: TGTGCCAGCAGTTCGACAGAGTCAAACACTGAAGCTTTCTTT. It is translated as CASSSTESNTEAFF. J is TRBJ1-1 and V is TRBV6-5, with D possibly being TRBD1 (5 bases). This CDR3 is built from 14 residues. Germline V gene data show CDR1 as MNHEY and CDR2 as SVGAGI. Trimming removed 4 bases from V and 2 bases from J, with 11 bases in between.